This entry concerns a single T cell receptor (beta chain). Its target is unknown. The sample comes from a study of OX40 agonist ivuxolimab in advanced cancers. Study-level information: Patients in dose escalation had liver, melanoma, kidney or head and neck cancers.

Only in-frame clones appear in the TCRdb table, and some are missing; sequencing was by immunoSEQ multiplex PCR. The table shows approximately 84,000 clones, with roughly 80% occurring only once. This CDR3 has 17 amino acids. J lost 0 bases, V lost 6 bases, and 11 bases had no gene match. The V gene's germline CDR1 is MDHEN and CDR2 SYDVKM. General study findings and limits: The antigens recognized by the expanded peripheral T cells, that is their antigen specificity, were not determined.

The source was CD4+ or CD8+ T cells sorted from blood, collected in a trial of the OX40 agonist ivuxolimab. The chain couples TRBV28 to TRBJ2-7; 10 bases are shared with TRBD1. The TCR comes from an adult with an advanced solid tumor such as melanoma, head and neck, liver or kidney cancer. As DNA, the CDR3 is TGTGCCAGCAGCGCTCCGGGACAGGGGTCCCCCTCCTACGAGCAGTACTTC. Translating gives CASSAPGQGSPSYEQYF.